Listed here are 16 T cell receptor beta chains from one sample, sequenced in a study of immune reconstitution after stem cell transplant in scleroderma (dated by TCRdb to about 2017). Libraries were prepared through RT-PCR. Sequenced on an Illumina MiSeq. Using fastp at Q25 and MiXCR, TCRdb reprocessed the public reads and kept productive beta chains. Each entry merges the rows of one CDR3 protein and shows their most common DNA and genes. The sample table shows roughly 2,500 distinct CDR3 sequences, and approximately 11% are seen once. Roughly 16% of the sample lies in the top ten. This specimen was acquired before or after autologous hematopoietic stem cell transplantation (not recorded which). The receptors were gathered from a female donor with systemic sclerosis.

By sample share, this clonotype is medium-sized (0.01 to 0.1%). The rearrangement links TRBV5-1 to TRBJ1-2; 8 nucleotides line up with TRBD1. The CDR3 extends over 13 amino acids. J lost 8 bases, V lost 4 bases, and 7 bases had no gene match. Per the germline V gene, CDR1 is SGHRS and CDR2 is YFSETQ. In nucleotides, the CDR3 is TGCGCCAGCAGCCAGCAGGGGGCGCTCGGCTACACCTTC. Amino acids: CASSQQGALGYTF.

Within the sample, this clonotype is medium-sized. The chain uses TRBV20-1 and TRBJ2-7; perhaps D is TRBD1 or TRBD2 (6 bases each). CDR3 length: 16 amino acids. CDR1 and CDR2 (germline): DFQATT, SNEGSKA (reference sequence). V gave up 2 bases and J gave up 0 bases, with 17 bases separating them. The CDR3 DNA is TGCAGTGCTAGAAAAGGGAGGACAGAAAGCTCCTACGAGCAGTACTTC. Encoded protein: CSARKGRTESSYEQYF.

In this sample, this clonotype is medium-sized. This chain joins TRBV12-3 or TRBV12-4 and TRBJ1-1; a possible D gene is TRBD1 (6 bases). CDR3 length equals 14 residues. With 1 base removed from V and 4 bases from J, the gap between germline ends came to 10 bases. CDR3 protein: CASSLGSDSTEAFF. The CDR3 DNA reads TGTGCCAGCAGTTTAGGTTCGGACAGCACTGAAGCTTTCTTT.

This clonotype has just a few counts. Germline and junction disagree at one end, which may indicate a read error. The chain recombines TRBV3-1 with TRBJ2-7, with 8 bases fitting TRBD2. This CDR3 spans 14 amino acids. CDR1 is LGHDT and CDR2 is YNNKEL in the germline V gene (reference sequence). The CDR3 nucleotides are TGTGCCAGCACCCAACTAGCGGCCCCGGGCGAGCAGTACTTC. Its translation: CASTQLAAPGEQYF.

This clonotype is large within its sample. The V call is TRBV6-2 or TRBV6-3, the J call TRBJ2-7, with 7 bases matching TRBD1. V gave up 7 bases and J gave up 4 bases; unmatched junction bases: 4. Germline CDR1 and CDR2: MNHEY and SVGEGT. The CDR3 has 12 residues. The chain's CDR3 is CASNRGIYEQYF. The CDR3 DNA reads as TGTGCCAGCAACAGGGGCATATACGAGCAGTACTTC.

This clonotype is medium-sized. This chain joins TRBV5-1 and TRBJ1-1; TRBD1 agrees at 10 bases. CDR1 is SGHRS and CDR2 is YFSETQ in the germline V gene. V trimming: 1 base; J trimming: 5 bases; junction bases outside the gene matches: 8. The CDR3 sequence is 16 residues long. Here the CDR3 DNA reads TGCGCCAGCAGCTTGCCACGGACAGGGGGGAAAACTGAAGCTTTCTTT. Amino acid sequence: CASSLPRTGGKTEAFF.

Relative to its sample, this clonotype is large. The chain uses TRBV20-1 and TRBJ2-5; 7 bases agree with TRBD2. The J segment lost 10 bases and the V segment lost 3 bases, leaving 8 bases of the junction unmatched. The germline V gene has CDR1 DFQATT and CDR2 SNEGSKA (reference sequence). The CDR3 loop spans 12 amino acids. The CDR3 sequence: CSASLAETIQYF. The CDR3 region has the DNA TGCAGTGCTAGTCTAGCGGAGACAATCCAGTACTTC.

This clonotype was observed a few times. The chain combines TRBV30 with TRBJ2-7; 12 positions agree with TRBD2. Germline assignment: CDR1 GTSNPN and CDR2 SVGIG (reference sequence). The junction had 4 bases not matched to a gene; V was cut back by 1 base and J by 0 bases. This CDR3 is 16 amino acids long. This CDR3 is CAWSGTSGKSSYEQYF. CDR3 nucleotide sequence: TGTGCCTGGAGTGGGACTAGCGGGAAGAGCTCCTACGAGCAGTACTTC.

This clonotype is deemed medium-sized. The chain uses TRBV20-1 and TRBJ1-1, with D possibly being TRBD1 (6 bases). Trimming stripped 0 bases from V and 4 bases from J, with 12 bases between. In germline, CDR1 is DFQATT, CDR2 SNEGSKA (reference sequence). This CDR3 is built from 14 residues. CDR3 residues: CSARDAAGATEAFF. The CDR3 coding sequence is TGCAGTGCTAGAGACGCCGCGGGGGCCACTGAAGCTTTCTTT.

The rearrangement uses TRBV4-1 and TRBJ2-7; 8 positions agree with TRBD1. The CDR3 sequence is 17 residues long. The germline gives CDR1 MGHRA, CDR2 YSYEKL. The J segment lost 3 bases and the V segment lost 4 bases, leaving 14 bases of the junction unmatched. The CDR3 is CASSPTIRGQGGYEQYF. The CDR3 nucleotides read TGCGCCAGCAGCCCAACCATTCGAGGACAGGGAGGCTACGAGCAGTACTTC.

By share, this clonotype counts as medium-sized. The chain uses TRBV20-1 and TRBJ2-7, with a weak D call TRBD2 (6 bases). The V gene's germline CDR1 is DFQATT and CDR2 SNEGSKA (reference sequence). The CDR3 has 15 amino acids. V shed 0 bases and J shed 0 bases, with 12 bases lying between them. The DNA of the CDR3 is TGCAGTGCTAGAGATTCGGAGGGGTACTCCTACGAGCAGTACTTC. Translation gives CSARDSEGYSYEQYF.

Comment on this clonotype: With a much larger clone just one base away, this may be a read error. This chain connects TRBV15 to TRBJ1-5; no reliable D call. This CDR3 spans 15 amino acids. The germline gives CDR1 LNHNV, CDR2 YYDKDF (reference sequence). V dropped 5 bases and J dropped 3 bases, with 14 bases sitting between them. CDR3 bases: TGTGCCACCAGCCCCTCCAGGTATGACAATCAGCCCCAGCATTTT. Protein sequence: CATSPSRYDNQPQHF.

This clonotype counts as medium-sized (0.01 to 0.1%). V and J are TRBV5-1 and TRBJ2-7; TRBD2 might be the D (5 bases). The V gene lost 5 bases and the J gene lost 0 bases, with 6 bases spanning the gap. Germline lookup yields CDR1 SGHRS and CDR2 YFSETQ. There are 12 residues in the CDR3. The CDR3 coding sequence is TGCGCCAGCAGGAGGGACTCCTACGAGCAGTACTTC. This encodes CASRRDSYEQYF. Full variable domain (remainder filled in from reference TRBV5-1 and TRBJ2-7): KAGVTQTPRYLIKTRGQQVTLSCSPISGHRSVSWYQQTPGQGLQFLFEYFSETQRNKGNFPGRFSGRQFSNSRSEMNVSTLELGDSALYLCASRRDSYEQYFGPGTRLTVT.

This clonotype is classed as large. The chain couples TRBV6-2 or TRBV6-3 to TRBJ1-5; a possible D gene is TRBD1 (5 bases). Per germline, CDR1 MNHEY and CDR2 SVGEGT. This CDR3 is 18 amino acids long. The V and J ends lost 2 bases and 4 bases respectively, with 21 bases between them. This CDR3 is CASSYARTQGQVNQPQHF. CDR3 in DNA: TGTGCCAGCAGTTACGCCCGGACCCAGGGTCAGGTGAATCAGCCCCAGCATTTT.

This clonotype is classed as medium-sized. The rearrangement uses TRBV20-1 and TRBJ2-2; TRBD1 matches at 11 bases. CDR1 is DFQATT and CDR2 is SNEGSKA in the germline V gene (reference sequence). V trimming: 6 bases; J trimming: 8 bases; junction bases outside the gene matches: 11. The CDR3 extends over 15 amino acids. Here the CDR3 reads CSATPGTGGSGELFF. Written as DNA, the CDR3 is TGCAGTGCCACCCCGGGGACAGGGGGGAGTGGGGAGCTGTTTTTT.

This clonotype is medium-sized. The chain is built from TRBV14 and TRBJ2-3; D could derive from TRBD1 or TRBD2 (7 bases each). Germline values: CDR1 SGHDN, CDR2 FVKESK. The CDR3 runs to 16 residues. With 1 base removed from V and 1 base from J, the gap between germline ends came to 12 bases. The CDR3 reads CASSQVSGTGTDTQYF. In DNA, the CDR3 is TGTGCCAGCAGCCAAGTCAGCGGGACAGGCACAGATACGCAGTATTTT.